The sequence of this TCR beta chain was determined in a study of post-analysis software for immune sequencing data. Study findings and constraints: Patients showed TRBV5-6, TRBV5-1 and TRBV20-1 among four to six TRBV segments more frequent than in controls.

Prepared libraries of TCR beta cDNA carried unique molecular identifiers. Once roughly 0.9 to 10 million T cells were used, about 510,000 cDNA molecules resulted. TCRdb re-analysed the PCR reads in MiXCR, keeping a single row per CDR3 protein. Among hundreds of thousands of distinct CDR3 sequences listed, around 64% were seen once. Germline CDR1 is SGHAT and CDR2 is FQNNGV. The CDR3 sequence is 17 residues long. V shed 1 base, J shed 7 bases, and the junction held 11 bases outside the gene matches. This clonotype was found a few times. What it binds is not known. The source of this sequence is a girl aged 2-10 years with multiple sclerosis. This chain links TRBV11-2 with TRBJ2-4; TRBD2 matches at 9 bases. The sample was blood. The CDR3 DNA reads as TGTGCCAGCAGCTTAGGCCCAACCAATAGCGGGAGCAACATTCAGTACTTC. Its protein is CASSLGPTNSGSNIQYF.